Below, 7 T cell receptor beta chains from the same sample are listed, as sequenced in a study of cytomegalovirus exposure and HLA in healthy donors. The PCR was carried out with 60 Vbeta primers and 13 Jbeta primers. Profiled with immunoSEQ multiplex PCR; TCRdb holds only in-frame clones, not every one. The table lists some 110,000 clones, around 80% of them singletons, with approximately 2.2% in the top ten. Sequencing input: PBMCs. All receptors derive from a man younger than 40 in good health and CMV-seronegative.

This clone was seen a single time. The chain uses TRBV25-1 and TRBJ2-1, with no clear D. This CDR3 contains 14 residues. The V gene lost 4 bases and the J gene lost 0 bases, with 7 bases spanning the gap. Germline V lookup: CDR1 MGHDK, CDR2 SYGVNS. In DNA, the CDR3 is TGTGCCAGCAGTGCTTTGAGCTCCTACAATGAGCAGTTCTTC. It translates to CASSALSSYNEQFF. Complete variable domain (other parts from reference TRBV25-1 and TRBJ2-1): EADIYQTPRYLVIGTGKKITLECSQTMGHDKMYWYQQDPGMELHLIHYSYGVNSTEKGDLSSESTVSRIRTEHFPLTLESARPSHTSQYLCASSALSSYNEQFFGPGTRLTVL.

This CDR3 reads CASKGDIRTDTQYF. CDR3 bases: TGCGCCAGCAAAGGGGATATACGCACAGATACGCAGTATTTT. The chain has TRBV10-1 and TRBJ2-3; tentatively, D is TRBD1 (5 bases). In germline, CDR1 is WNHNN, CDR2 SYGVQD (reference sequence). V lost 7 bases to trimming and J lost 1 base, with 12 bases between them. CDR3 length equals 14 residues.

The table lists this clone with a few counts. This specimen includes other DNA sequences encoding the same CDR3. The rearrangement joins TRBV5-1 to TRBJ2-7; D uncertain. This CDR3 is 13 amino acids long. The germline V and J ends were trimmed by 0 bases and 0 bases, with 4 bases remaining between them. Per germline, CDR1 SGHRS and CDR2 YFSETQ. Here the CDR3 DNA reads TGCGCCAGCAGCTTGGCGTCCTCCTACGAGCAGTACTTC. Its translation: CASSLASSYEQYF.

This chain connects TRBV4-1 to TRBJ2-1; TRBD1 agrees at 7 bases. The CDR3 runs to 16 residues. The J segment lost 7 bases and the V segment lost 0 bases, leaving 9 bases of the junction unmatched. Germline CDR1 is MGHRA and CDR2 is YSYEKL. The CDR3 DNA sequence: TGCGCCAGCAGCCAAGATAGGGTGACAGGGTGGAATGAGCAGTTCTTC. Amino acid sequence: CASSQDRVTGWNEQFF.

This clone appeared a single time. The chain uses TRBV6-6 and TRBJ2-3; a possible D gene is TRBD2 (6 bases). The CDR3 loop spans 15 amino acids. V shed 5 bases and J shed 3 bases, with 15 bases lying between them. Germline assignment: CDR1 MNHNY and CDR2 SVGAGI (reference sequence). In nucleotides, the CDR3 is TGTGCCAGCAGTCAGGACGGGAGATTAACAGATACGCAGTATTTT. As protein: CASSQDGRLTDTQYF.

This clone was seen at least ten times. The chain recombines TRBV4-3 with TRBJ1-4; D not resolved. The germline CDR1 and CDR2 sequences are LGHNA and YSLEER. V gave up 4 bases and J gave up 4 bases, with 7 bases separating them. The CDR3 spans 13 residues. CDR3 region: CASSPAGNEKLFF. DNA for the CDR3: TGCGCCAGCAGCCCTGCGGGTAATGAAAAACTGTTTTTT.

This clone was recorded once. V and J are TRBV9 and TRBJ2-7, with 9 bases lining up with TRBD2. This CDR3 comprises 16 residues. V lost 6 bases, J lost 4 bases, and 14 bases stayed unmatched. CDR1 is SGDLS and CDR2 is YYNGEE in the germline V gene. The CDR3 DNA sequence: TGTGCCAGCACCCGAAAGGCTAGCGGGGACCTTTACGAGCAGTACTTC. Its translation: CASTRKASGDLYEQYF.